This is a list of T cell receptor beta chains from one sample in a study of cytomegalovirus exposure and HLA in healthy donors. TCRdb's copy holds only in-frame clones and misses some; the assay was immunoSEQ multiplex PCR. The repertoire holds fewer than 200,000 clones, with about three quarters as singletons. Sequencing was performed on PBMCs. The receptors stem from a woman in her 50s in good health and CMV-seropositive. CDR3s leave out the opening cysteine and the closing phenylalanine or tryptophan. The D gene is left open where the match is weak.

J gene | V gene | D gene | CDR3 protein
TRBJ2-1 | TRBV5-1 | - | ASSLDTADNEQF
TRBJ2-1 | TRBV29-1 | TRBD1 | SVEDTGVFEQF
TRBJ1-2 | TRBV5-6 | TRBD1 | ASRAETGDYGYT
TRBJ2-7 | TRBV28 | - | ASRPSPGLEQY
TRBJ2-5 | TRBV9 | - | ASSPYYRDTEQY
TRBJ2-1 | TRBV2 | TRBD2 | ASRPERGGSNEQF
TRBJ1-1 | TRBV7-8 | - | ASSLRSVGGTEAF
TRBJ2-2 | TRBV7-9 | TRBD1 | ASPKTGGRNTGELF
TRBJ1-1 | TRBV18 | - | ASSRIAGVNTEAF
TRBJ2-7 | TRBV7-2 | TRBD2 | ASSTGTIYYEQY
TRBJ2-1 | TRBV10-3 | TRBD2 | AIRTLAGANNEQF
TRBJ1-2 | TRBV5-1 | TRBD1 | ASSLALQGAVYGYT
TRBJ2-3 | TRBV7-3 | TRBD2 | ASTSSGGFADTQY
TRBJ2-7 | TRBV9 | - | ASSLDDNSYEQY
- | TRBV7-6 | TRBD2 | ASSLGTSSSYEQY
TRBJ2-2 | TRBV5-5 | - | ASSLGAGELF
TRBJ2-3 | TRBV5-6 | - | ASSSGTRGTDTQY
TRBJ2-7 | TRBV7-2 | - | ASSLAGAGEQY
TRBJ2-5 | TRBV11-3 | - | ASSINAGETQY
TRBJ1-1 | TRBV9 | - | ASSQMNTEAF
TRBJ1-6 | TRBV5-4 | TRBD1 | ASSLGQGGSPLH
TRBJ1-5 | TRBV2 | TRBD1 | ASSRRTGDGQPQH
TRBJ1-5 | TRBV6-6 | - | ATRTPNQPQH
TRBJ1-5 | TRBV6-5 | - | ASSQTGGQPQH
TRBJ2-3 | TRBV30 | - | AWEGQPSTDTQY
TRBJ1-6 | TRBV19 | TRBD1 | ASRPTGGGLLGSPLH
TRBJ1-6 | TRBV19 | - | ASTPGRDSPLH
TRBJ1-2 | TRBV2 | TRBD1 | ASIMGQAVVGGGYT
TRBJ1-4 | TRBV6-6 | - | ASSYSLAYNEKLF
TRBJ1-2 | TRBV7-9 | - | ASSLQGPWGYT
TRBJ1-5 | TRBV6-1 | - | ASSDSLYAPQH